Described below is a single T cell receptor beta chain sequence and its context. The ends lost 8 bases at V and 4 bases at J; junction bases unmatched: 4. The CDR3 totals 13 residues. CDR1 and CDR2 from the germline V gene are SGHTA and FQGTGA. The data derive from a study of cytomegalovirus exposure and HLA in healthy donors. This PCR relied on a set of 60 Vbeta primers and 13 Jbeta primers. Sequencing used immunoSEQ multiplex PCR; TCRdb keeps in-frame clones, though not all of them. The table shows some 140,000 clones, with roughly 83% occurring only once. The sample consisted of PBMCs. This rearrangement joins TRBV7-3 to TRBJ2-2, with TRBD1 identical over 7 bases. This TCR was sampled from a man in his thirties or forties in good health and CMV-seropositive. This CDR3 is CASRAGGTGELFF. The CDR3 bases are TGTGCCAGCCGCGCAGGGGGCACCGGGGAGCTGTTTTTT.